The 25 T cell receptor beta chains listed next were all sequenced from one sample in a study of Ad26.COV2.S vaccination and SARS-CoV-2 variants. Sequencing used immunoSEQ multiplex PCR; TCRdb keeps in-frame clones, though not all of them. There are under 550,000 clones in the sample; 88% occur only once, and about 3.5% lies in the top ten. Specified treatment: some 20 received Ad26.COV2.S at low or high dose, single or two shots; 5 received placebo; per-sample allocation not given. Each sample was drawn 63 days after the first injection (of vaccine or placebo). The source was peripheral blood, collected in a trial of Ad26.COV2.S vaccine versus placebo. Receptors were obtained from a person between 18 and 60 years old who received the Ad26.COV2.S COVID-19 vaccine or a placebo.

The chain carries TRBV24-1 and TRBJ1-1, with D unclear. Germline CDR1 KGHDR, CDR2 SFDVKD. The CDR3 runs 13 residues. The germline V and J ends were trimmed by 4 bases and 4 bases, with 9 bases remaining between them. The DNA for the CDR3 is TGTGCCACCAGTGAGGGGAGAGGCACTGAAGCTTTCTTT. Protein product: CATSEGRGTEAFF.

The gene calls are TRBV5-1 and TRBJ2-7; D remains ambiguous. CDR3 length: 13 amino acids. Trimming left V 1 base short and J 3 bases short, with 8 bases between. Germline lookup yields CDR1 SGHRS and CDR2 YFSETQ. The CDR3 nucleotides read TGCGCCAGCAGCTTGTTGGCAGACTACGAGCAGTACTTC. As protein: CASSLLADYEQYF.

The J gene is TRBJ1-5, the V gene TRBV5-6; D remains unclear. Deletions cut 2 bases from V and 7 bases from J, with 10 bases between. This CDR3 comprises 13 residues. Germline CDR1 SGHDT, CDR2 YYEEEE. CDR3 DNA: TGTGCCAGCAGCTTCGGCATCGAGCAGCCCCAGCATTTT. Protein: CASSFGIEQPQHF.

This chain joins TRBV19 and TRBJ2-5; no clear D. The germline V and J ends were trimmed by 10 bases and 1 base, with 13 bases remaining between them. Germline CDR1 LNHDA, CDR2 SQIVND (reference sequence). The CDR3 length is 13 residues. CDR3 sequence (DNA): TGTGCCACCTCCCGGCAGTCCCAAGAGACCCAGTACTTC. Its translation: CATSRQSQETQYF.

The chain employs TRBV27 and TRBJ2-3; no firm D call. The CDR3 has 14 residues. The germline V gene encodes CDR1 MNHEY and CDR2 SMNVEV (reference sequence). V dropped 5 bases and J dropped 2 bases, with 11 bases sitting between them. The CDR3 nucleotides read TGTGCCAGCAGTGCAAGATTAGACACAGATACGCAGTATTTT. Translating gives CASSARLDTDTQYF.

The chain employs TRBV4-1 and TRBJ2-7; 10 nucleotides match TRBD1. The CDR3 consists of 14 residues. V trimming: 1 base; J trimming: 4 bases; junction bases outside the gene matches: 1. Germline CDR1 MGHRA, CDR2 YSYEKL. CDR3 protein: CASSQGDRGYEQYF. The CDR3 DNA reads as TGCGCCAGCAGCCAAGGGGACAGGGGATACGAGCAGTACTTC.

The chain uses TRBV2 and TRBJ2-2; possibly TRBD1 or TRBD2 for D (5 bases each). Germline V gene lookup returns CDR1 SNHLY and CDR2 FYNNEI. There are 17 residues in the CDR3. V gave up 4 bases and J gave up 4 bases, with 19 bases separating them. This CDR3 reads CASSALPAGTGTGELFF. The CDR3 nucleotides are TGTGCCAGCAGTGCCCTCCCCGCCGGGACGGGCACCGGGGAGCTGTTTTTT. The whole variable domain, filled in from reference TRBV2 and TRBJ2-2, reads EPEVTQTPSHQVTQMGQEVILRCVPISNHLYFYWYRQILGQKVEFLVSFYNNEISEKSEIFDDQFSVERPDGSNFTLKIRSTKLEDSAMYFCASSALPAGTGTGELFFGEGSRLTVL.

This clone has a single count. The chain uses TRBV6-4 and TRBJ2-7; D call uncertain. Germline V gene lookup returns CDR1 MRHNA and CDR2 SNTAGT. V was shortened by 11 bases and J by 6 bases, with 17 bases between the two germline ends. The CDR3 length is 12 residues. CDR3 nucleotide sequence: TGTGCCGTCCAAGACGTGGTAGGCGAGCAGTACTTC. It is translated as CAVQDVVGEQYF.

The V call is TRBV7-9, the J call TRBJ2-5, with D possibly being TRBD1 or TRBD2 (5 bases each). The CDR3 spans 17 residues. The V gene's germline CDR1 is SEHNR and CDR2 FQNEAQ (reference sequence). Deletions cut 1 base from V and 1 base from J, with 16 bases between. CDR3 region: CASSLGRDATFQETQYF. CDR3 bases: TGTGCCAGCAGCTTAGGCAGGGACGCAACTTTCCAAGAGACCCAGTACTTC.

CDR3 residues: CASHHRQGVSYEQYF. CDR3 bases: TGTGCCAGCCACCACCGACAGGGGGTTTCCTACGAGCAGTACTTC. This chain uses TRBV6-5 with TRBJ2-7; 9 nucleotides line up with TRBD1. V lost 8 bases to trimming and J lost 1 base; unmatched junction nucleotides: 9. Germline CDR1 and CDR2: MNHEY and SVGAGI. The length of the CDR3 is 15 residues.

This clone has just one count. The J gene is TRBJ1-6, the V gene TRBV24-1; no clear D gene. The CDR3 totals 16 residues. Deletions cut 3 bases from V and 0 bases from J, with 8 bases between. Germline CDR1 is KGHDR and CDR2 is SFDVKD. The CDR3 spells CATSDEDSSYNSPLHF. CDR3 DNA sequence: TGTGCCACCAGTGATGAAGATAGCTCCTATAATTCACCCCTCCACTTT.

The chain's CDR3 is CASSGTSGYEQFF. The CDR3, as DNA: TGTGCCAGCTCCGGGACTAGCGGGTACGAGCAGTTCTTC. This chain links TRBV27 with TRBJ2-1, with 12 bases identical to TRBD2. This CDR3 spans 13 amino acids. The germline gives CDR1 MNHEY, CDR2 SMNVEV (reference sequence). With V trimmed by 8 bases and J by 10 bases, 6 bases remained unmatched.

This chain joins TRBV6-5 and TRBJ1-4; D remains ambiguous. Looked up from germline, CDR1 is MNHEY and CDR2 is SVGAGI. V shed 4 bases and J shed 0 bases, with 9 bases lying between them. The CDR3 loop spans 15 amino acids. DNA for the CDR3: TGTGCCAGCAGTTCACCGGGGTCAACTAATGAAAAACTGTTTTTT. Amino acids: CASSSPGSTNEKLFF.

The chain couples TRBV6-2 or TRBV6-3 to TRBJ1-2; 9 positions match TRBD1. Trimming removed 5 bases from V and 6 bases from J; junction bases left unmatched: 4. Germline V gives CDR1 MNHEY, CDR2 SVGEGT. The CDR3 sequence is 13 residues long. The DNA of the CDR3 is TGTGCCAGCAGTCCCGACAGGGGGGATGGCTACACCTTC. The encoded protein is CASSPDRGDGYTF.

The V and J genes are TRBV6-5 and TRBJ2-7; D might be TRBD1 or TRBD2, each matching 5 bases. V dropped 8 bases and J dropped 1 base, with 12 bases sitting between them. Looked up from germline, CDR1 is MNHEY and CDR2 is SVGAGI. There are 13 residues in the CDR3. The CDR3 DNA is TGTGCCAGCCAAGGGACCGAGTCCTACGAGCAGTACTTC. Amino acids: CASQGTESYEQYF.

The chain couples TRBV30 to TRBJ2-5, with TRBD2 matching over 10 bases. The CDR3 is made up of 14 amino acids. Germline loops: CDR1 GTSNPN, CDR2 SVGIG (reference sequence). Germline trimming cut 1 base from V and 6 bases from J; bases unmatched to any gene: 5. The CDR3, as DNA: TGTGCCTGGAGTGGACTAGCGGGCGGACAGACCCAGTACTTC. Translated: CAWSGLAGGQTQYF.

This chain uses TRBV30 with TRBJ1-2, with 7 bases identical to TRBD1. The junction had 4 bases not matched to a gene; V was cut back by 1 base and J by 5 bases. The CDR3 is 13 amino acids. Germline lookup yields CDR1 GTSNPN and CDR2 SVGIG (reference sequence). The CDR3 DNA reads TGTGCCTGGAGTGAAGCAGGGGGGTATGGCTACACCTTC. It yields the protein CAWSEAGGYGYTF.

The gene calls are TRBV4-1 and TRBJ1-6; D possibly corresponds to TRBD1 (6 bases). The V gene lost 1 base and the J gene lost 10 bases, with 20 bases spanning the gap. This CDR3 comprises 17 residues. Germline lookup yields CDR1 MGHRA and CDR2 YSYEKL. The CDR3 DNA reads TGCGCCAGCAGCCAAGCCCTGGCGGTCATTCAGGGGTCACCCCTCCACTTT. Translation: CASSQALAVIQGSPLHF.

The rearrangement joins TRBV6-2 or TRBV6-3 to TRBJ1-5; TRBD1 might be the D (5 bases). Per germline, CDR1 MNHEY and CDR2 SVGEGT. The CDR3 has 15 amino acids. The V gene lost 0 bases and the J gene lost 9 bases, with 15 bases spanning the gap. In nucleotides, the CDR3 is TGTGCCAGCAGTTACTCGGCCCGGGGGAGTAGGCCCCAGCATTTT. It specifies CASSYSARGSRPQHF.

For this clone: The sample carries other DNA sequences with the same CDR3. The rearrangement uses TRBV7-3 and TRBJ2-3; no clear D gene. The CDR3 has 13 residues. Germline values: CDR1 SGHTA, CDR2 FQGTGA. V was cut by 1 base and J by 2 bases, with 4 bases left in between. CDR3 coding DNA: TGTGCCAGCAGCTTAAGGCCCACAGATACGCAGTATTTT. Translating it yields CASSLRPTDTQYF.

In this sample, this clone turned up a few times. This CDR3 is also generated by other DNA sequences in the sample. The chain has TRBV7-9 and TRBJ1-4; tentative D call: TRBD1 (5 bases). Per the germline V gene, CDR1 is SEHNR and CDR2 is FQNEAQ (reference sequence). V dropped 0 bases and J dropped 4 bases, with 9 bases sitting between them. The CDR3 is made up of 15 amino acids. This chain's CDR3 is CASSLAQGRNEKLFF. The CDR3 DNA reads TGTGCCAGCAGCTTAGCGCAGGGACGTAATGAAAAACTGTTTTTT.

This chain connects TRBV5-4 to TRBJ1-5; 7 nucleotides line up with TRBD1. The J segment lost 2 bases and the V segment lost 5 bases, leaving 4 bases of the junction unmatched. This CDR3 comprises 14 residues. Looked up from germline, CDR1 is SGHNT and CDR2 is YYREEE (reference sequence). The CDR3 loop is CASSYRGGNQPQHF. DNA of the CDR3: TGTGCCAGCAGTTACAGGGGCGGCAATCAGCCCCAGCATTTT. The whole variable domain, filled in from reference TRBV5-4 and TRBJ1-5, reads ETGVTQSPTHLIKTRGQQVTLRCSSQSGHNTVSWYQQALGQGPQFIFQYYREEENGRGNFPPRFSGLQFPNYSSELNVNALELDDSALYLCASSYRGGNQPQHFGDGTRLSIL.

The rearrangement links TRBV21-1 to TRBJ2-7; TRBD1 is the table's D call, not checked against the DNA. TRBV21-1 is designated a pseudogene. The CDR3 runs 16 residues. Here the CDR3 reads CASSKGQMTGTYEQYF. In DNA form, the CDR3 reads TGTGCCAGCAGCAAGGGCCAAATGACAGGGACTTACGAGCAGTACTTC.

This clone appeared a few times. The rearrangement uses TRBV27 and TRBJ1-6; maybe TRBD1 (5 bases). Germline V CDR1 and CDR2: MNHEY, SMNVEV (reference sequence). Trimming removed 5 bases at V and 6 bases at J, with 14 bases between. CDR3 size: 15 residues. The CDR3 coding sequence is TGTGCCAGCAGTCCCCGACAGAGTACTAATTCACCCCTCCACTTT. Translating gives CASSPRQSTNSPLHF.

The chain carries TRBV29-1 and TRBJ1-1; no definite D call. From germline, CDR1 is SQVTM and CDR2 ANQGSEA. Trimming took off 3 bases at V and 5 bases at J, with 7 bases between the two ends. CDR3 length: 11 amino acids. CDR3 residues: CSVEVGTEAFF. Written as DNA, the CDR3 is TGCAGCGTTGAGGTCGGGACTGAAGCTTTCTTT. Combining the CDR3 with reference TRBV29-1 and TRBJ1-1 gives the whole variable domain SAVISQKPSRDICQRGTSLTIQCQVDSQVTMMFWYRQQPGQSLTLIATANQGSEATYESGFVIDKFPISRPNLTFSTLTVSNMSPEDSSIYLCSVEVGTEAFFGQGTRLTVV.